This T cell receptor beta chain was obtained from a study of CD8 T cells in ankylosing spondylitis. Study-level findings and limits: CD8+ cells made up the disease-linked clones, which were relatively rare in peripheral blood. Ankylosing spondylitis blood appeared to be characterized by a TCR beta motif of eight or nine highly homologous variants.

This clonotype was counted at least ten times. What it binds is not known. Quantitative 5'-RACE was performed with molecular barcodes, and it yielded the TCR beta libraries. TCRdb ran MiXCR on the 5' RACE reads and lists one entry per CDR3 protein. This table has 500,000 to 650,000 distinct CDR3 sequences, over 4% appearing once. The origin of this receptor is a male donor with ankylosing spondylitis. Sequencing input: blood, either unsorted or a sorted T cell fraction (not recorded which).

CDR3 nucleotides: TGTGCCAGCAGCTTTCAGCAGACGTACCAAGAGACCCAGTACTTC. Translation gives CASSFQQTYQETQYF. This sequence joins TRBV7-9 and TRBJ2-5; D call uncertain. The germline gives CDR1 SEHNR, CDR2 FQNEAQ (reference sequence). This CDR3 region has 15 residues. Between the trimmed V and J ends, which lost 3 bases and 0 bases, there was a span of 11 bases.